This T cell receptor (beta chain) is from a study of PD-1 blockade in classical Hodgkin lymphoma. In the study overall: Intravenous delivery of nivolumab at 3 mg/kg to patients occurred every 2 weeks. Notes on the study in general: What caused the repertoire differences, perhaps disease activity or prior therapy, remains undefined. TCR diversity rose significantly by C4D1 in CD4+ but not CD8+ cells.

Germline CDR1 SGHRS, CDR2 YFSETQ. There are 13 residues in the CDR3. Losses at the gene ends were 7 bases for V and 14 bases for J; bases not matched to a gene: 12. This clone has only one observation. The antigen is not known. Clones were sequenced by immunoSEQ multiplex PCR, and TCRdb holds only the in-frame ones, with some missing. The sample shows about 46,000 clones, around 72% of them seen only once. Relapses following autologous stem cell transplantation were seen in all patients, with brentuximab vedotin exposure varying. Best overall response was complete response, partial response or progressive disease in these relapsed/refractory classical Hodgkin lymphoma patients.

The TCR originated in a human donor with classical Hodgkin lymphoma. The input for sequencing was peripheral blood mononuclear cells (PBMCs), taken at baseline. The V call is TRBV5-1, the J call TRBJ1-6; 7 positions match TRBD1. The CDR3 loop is CASQGDSSTALHF. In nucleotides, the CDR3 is TGCGCCAGCCAAGGGGACAGTTCTACCGCCCTCCACTTT.